The next 16 T cell receptor beta chains were all read from a single sample in a study of T cells in localized non-small cell lung cancer. Clones were read by immunoSEQ multiplex PCR, and TCRdb kept only the in-frame ones, dropping some. The sample gives approximately 63,000 clones, around 90% of which show up once; roughly a fifth is in the top ten. The sample consisted of peripheral blood, taken before any cancer treatment. These receptors were collected from a man between 40 and 70 years old with stage I squamous cell lung carcinoma.

The chain recombines TRBV18 with TRBJ2-4; possibly TRBD2 for D (6 bases). V gave up 0 bases and J gave up 0 bases, with 9 bases separating them. The CDR3 consists of 16 residues. Looked up from germline, CDR1 is KGHSH and CDR2 is LQKENI. The CDR3 reads CASSPPAGLAKNIQYF. The CDR3 DNA follows: TGTGCCAGCTCACCACCAGCGGGCCTAGCCAAAAACATTCAGTACTTC.

J is TRBJ2-2 and V is TRBV4-2, with 10 bases matching TRBD2. Trimming cost V 5 bases and J 5 bases; bases outside gene matches: 14. Germline values: CDR1 LGHNA, CDR2 YNFKEQ. CDR3 length: 18 residues. The DNA of the CDR3 is TGTGCCAGCAGCAAACTACCCACCCTAGCGGGAGAGACCGGGGAGCTGTTTTTT. It specifies CASSKLPTLAGETGELFF.

V and J are TRBV18 and TRBJ1-1; maybe TRBD1 (6 bases). V lost 2 bases to trimming and J lost 1 base, with 8 bases between them. This CDR3 is built from 14 residues. The germline CDR1 and CDR2 sequences are KGHSH and LQKENI. CDR3 amino acids: CASSPGGGNTEAFF. In DNA form, the CDR3 reads TGTGCCAGCTCACCAGGAGGGGGGAACACTGAAGCTTTCTTT. Together with reference TRBV18 and TRBJ1-1, the CDR3 gives the full variable domain: NAGVMQNPRHLVRRRGQEARLRCSPMKGHSHVYWYRQLPEEGLKFMVYLQKENIIDESGMPKERFSAEFPKEGPSILRIQQVVRGDSAAYFCASSPGGGNTEAFFGQGTRLTVV.

This clone was seen just once. The V and J genes are TRBV5-1 and TRBJ1-1, with a possible D match to TRBD1 (5 bases). CDR1 is SGHRS, CDR2 YFSETQ, per germline. V was cut by 4 bases and J by 1 base, with 17 bases left in between. CDR3 length: 16 residues. For the CDR3, the DNA is TGCGCCAGCAGCCCAGTCCGCAGGGAACAGAACACTGAAGCTTTCTTT. Its translation: CASSPVRREQNTEAFF.

The rearrangement links TRBV4-1 to TRBJ2-7, with a possible D match to TRBD2 (6 bases). Looked up from germline, CDR1 is MGHRA and CDR2 is YSYEKL. Trimming cost V 3 bases and J 1 base, with 16 bases left between them. The length of the CDR3 is 16 residues. As DNA, the CDR3 is TGCGCCAGCAGCCAGGTCCAGGGAGGTCCGTCCTACGAGCAGTACTTC. This codes for CASSQVQGGPSYEQYF.

This rearrangement joins TRBV19 to TRBJ2-2; D tentatively fits TRBD1 or TRBD2 (5 bases each). The CDR3 runs to 15 residues. Germline CDR1 LNHDA, CDR2 SQIVND (reference sequence). Deletions cut 4 bases from V and 8 bases from J, with 17 bases between. The CDR3 spells CASSRNRDPWGELFF. DNA for the CDR3: TGTGCCAGTAGTAGAAACCGGGACCCGTGGGGGGAGCTGTTTTTT.

The genes are TRBV19 and TRBJ1-1; possible D gene TRBD1, 6 bases. The ends were cut back, 2 bases at V and 3 bases at J, with 10 bases in the middle. From germline, CDR1 is LNHDA and CDR2 SQIVND (reference sequence). The CDR3 spans 14 residues. Here the CDR3 reads CASSIWGADTEAFF. The CDR3 DNA sequence: TGTGCCAGTAGTATATGGGGGGCAGACACTGAAGCTTTCTTT.

This chain uses TRBV9 with TRBJ2-2; 12 bases map to TRBD2. Germline-derived CDR1 and CDR2 are SGDLS and YYNGEE. V gave up 4 bases and J gave up 7 bases; unmatched junction bases: 8. The CDR3 is 16 amino acids. The CDR3: CASSPASGRAFGELFF. DNA for the CDR3: TGTGCCAGCAGCCCGGCTAGCGGGAGGGCCTTCGGGGAGCTGTTTTTT.

This clone appeared a single time. This chain connects TRBV10-3 to TRBJ2-1, with 8 bases fitting TRBD2. Germline trimming cut 10 bases from V and 12 bases from J; bases unmatched to any gene: 20. The length of the CDR3 is 15 residues. CDR1 ENHRY and CDR2 SYGVKD come from the germline V gene. CDR3 protein: CATGVGLGDLGWQFF. CDR3 coding DNA: TGTGCCACCGGGGTGGGACTAGGGGACCTCGGGTGGCAGTTCTTC.

Only one count was recorded for this clone. V usage is TRBV28 and J usage is TRBJ1-2; D gene uncertain. This CDR3 spans 14 amino acids. The V and J ends lost 2 bases and 4 bases respectively, with 11 bases between them. Looked up from germline, CDR1 is MDHEN and CDR2 is SYDVKM. The CDR3 region is CASSLPVPLYGYTF. As DNA, the CDR3 is TGTGCCAGCAGTTTACCAGTCCCTCTCTATGGCTACACCTTC.

The chain employs TRBV7-9 and TRBJ1-3, with 10 bases identical to TRBD1. Per the germline V gene, CDR1 is SEHNR and CDR2 is FQNEAQ (reference sequence). V lost 4 bases, J lost 2 bases, and 2 bases stayed unmatched. This CDR3 is 15 amino acids long. The CDR3 here is CASSSDRGAGNTIYF. The CDR3, as DNA: TGTGCCAGCAGCTCGGACAGGGGGGCTGGAAACACCATATATTTT.

V usage is TRBV6-5 and J usage is TRBJ2-5; 8 nucleotides align to TRBD1. The CDR3 is 15 amino acids. The germline CDR1 and CDR2 sequences are MNHEY and SVGAGI. V was pared by 6 bases and J by 6 bases, with 12 bases of the junction left unmatched. The CDR3 DNA sequence: TGTGCCAGCAGCCCGCTTGGGACAGGCAGGCAGACCCAGTACTTC. As protein: CASSPLGTGRQTQYF.

This clone was detected once. V gene TRBV7-6 combines with J gene TRBJ2-7; possibly TRBD2 for D (5 bases). The CDR3 loop spans 13 amino acids. Trimming removed 2 bases from V and 5 bases from J, with 10 bases in between. Germline V gene data show CDR1 as SGHVS and CDR2 as FNYEAQ. The DNA of the CDR3 is TGTGCCAGCAGCTTAAGGACCGGGGACGAGCAGTACTTC. The encoded protein is CASSLRTGDEQYF.

The chain recombines TRBV5-6 with TRBJ2-7, with 9 bases fitting TRBD1. CDR3 size: 15 residues. V gave up 2 bases and J gave up 3 bases; unmatched junction bases: 6. CDR1 is SGHDT, CDR2 YYEEEE, per germline. The CDR3 loop is CASSFGTGSNYEQYF. CDR3 sequence (DNA): TGTGCCAGCAGCTTCGGGACAGGGTCAAACTACGAGCAGTACTTC. Full variable domain (outside the CDR3, taken from reference TRBV5-6 and TRBJ2-7): DAGVTQSPTHLIKTRGQQVTLRCSPKSGHDTVSWYQQALGQGPQFIFQYYEEEERQRGNFPDRFSGHQFPNYSSELNVNALLLGDSALYLCASSFGTGSNYEQYFGPGTRLTVT.

The rearrangement joins TRBV28 to TRBJ2-1; 10 bases agree with TRBD2. After removal of 5 bases from V and 7 bases from J, the junction contained 14 bases not matched to a gene. Germline CDR1 is MDHEN and CDR2 is SYDVKM. The CDR3 length is 17 residues. The CDR3 DNA sequence: TGTGCCAGCAGTCCCCATGGGGCTAGCGGGAGCGTAAATGAGCAGTTCTTC. Protein: CASSPHGASGSVNEQFF.

The V and J genes are TRBV9 and TRBJ2-7, with TRBD2 matching 8 bases. Germline lookup yields CDR1 SGDLS and CDR2 YYNGEE. This CDR3 has 14 amino acids. The junction had 5 bases not matched to a gene; V was cut back by 0 bases and J by 6 bases. This chain's CDR3 is CASSVDQRETEQYF. DNA of the CDR3: TGTGCCAGCAGCGTAGATCAGCGGGAGACCGAGCAGTACTTC.